A selection of T cell receptor beta chains follows, all from one sample in a study of blood T cell repertoires in COVID-19. TCRdb's copy holds only in-frame clones and misses some; the assay was immunoSEQ multiplex PCR. The sample records roughly 150,000 clones, roughly 85% being singletons. Sequencing was performed on peripheral blood. The source is a woman of 80 years or more with active or convalescent COVID-19. CDR3s include the opening cysteine and the closing phenylalanine or tryptophan. The D gene is left open where the match is weak. Clone size is not always given. Where it is, it says once, few, many or a class for expanded clones.

TGTGCCAGCAGTCAGGCGGGATTGAGCACAGATACGCAGTATTTT	CASSQAGLSTDTQYF	-	-	TRBV28	TRBJ2-3	15
TGTGCCAGCAGCCAAAGGGGAAACGAGCAGTACTTC	CASSQRGNEQYF	-	-	TRBV3-1/TRBV3-2	TRBJ2-7	12
TGTGCCAGTAGTTCGAATACAGGGGGCATCACTGAAGCTTTCTTT	CASSSNTGGITEAFF	TRBD1	-	TRBV19	TRBJ1-1	15
TGTGCCAGCAGTTACCAGGGGAGTAGTACTGAAGCTTTCTTT	CASSYQGSSTEAFF	-	-	TRBV6-5	TRBJ1-1	14
TGCGCCAGCAGCTTGAGTGGCGGCAACTATGGCTACACCTTC	CASSLSGGNYGYTF	-	few	TRBV5-1	TRBJ1-2	14
TGTGCCAGCAGCCAAGCCAGGGGTGCCTACAATGAGCAGTTCTTC	CASSQARGAYNEQFF	-	-	TRBV6-6	TRBJ2-1	15
TGTGCCACCAGCAGGGGGGGTGCTAATGAAAAACTGTTTTTT	CATSRGGANEKLFF	-	-	TRBV15	TRBJ1-4	14
TGTGCCAGCAGCTACAACACAGGGGATACGCAGTATTTT	CASSYNTGDTQYF	-	-	TRBV7-9	TRBJ2-3	13
TGTGCCAGCAGGCGGCGGGGACTAGCGGGTAGGGATACGCAGTATTTT	CASRRRGLAGRDTQYF	TRBD2	-	TRBV5-6	TRBJ2-3	16
TGCGCCAGCAGTCGAAAGGTAGCGGGAGGGCCGAATGAGCAGTTCTTC	CASSRKVAGGPNEQFF	TRBD2	-	TRBV4-1	TRBJ2-1	16
TGTGCCAGCAGCCCGGGGACAGGGGTATCCTACGAGCAGTACTTC	CASSPGTGVSYEQYF	TRBD1	-	TRBV5-6	TRBJ2-7	15
TGTGCCACCAGTGATGCGACAGCTTATCAAGAGACCCAGTACTTC	CATSDATAYQETQYF	-	-	TRBV24-1	TRBJ2-5	15
TGCAGTGCTTACCCCGGGAATGAGCAGTTCTTC	CSAYPGNEQFF	-	-	TRBV20-1	TRBJ2-1	11
TGTGCCAGTGGCTACAGGGCGGATTCACCCCTCCACTTT	CASGYRADSPLHF	-	many	TRBV6-5	TRBJ1-6	13
TGTGCCAGTAGCTTCCAGGGGGCCCCTAACTATGGCTACACCTTC	CASSFQGAPNYGYTF	TRBD1	-	TRBV19	TRBJ1-2	15
TGTGCCAGCAGAGAGTACAGGGATTTGAATGAGCAGTTCTTC	CASREYRDLNEQFF	-	-	TRBV6-5	TRBJ2-1	14
TGCGCCAGCAGCTTCGGAGATGCGACAGGAACCTACGAGCAGTACTTC	CASSFGDATGTYEQYF	-	-	TRBV5-1	TRBJ2-7	16
TGCGCCATCGATAAACCACCGACGGGACTGATGAACACTGAAGCTTTCTTT	CAIDKPPTGLMNTEAFF	-	once	TRBV5-1	TRBJ1-1	17
TGCGCCAGCAGTGAATCGAGGGCTCCCTCTGGAAACACCATATATTTT	CASSESRAPSGNTIYF	-	-	TRBV10-1	TRBJ1-3	16
TGTGCCAGTAGCCCCTCCTCGGCTGGGGCCAACGTCCTGACTTTC	CASSPSSAGANVLTF	-	-	TRBV19	TRBJ2-6	15
TGTGCCACCCGAGCGGGGCAAGAGACCCAGTACTTC	CATRAGQETQYF	TRBD2	-	TRBV19	TRBJ2-5	12
TGTGCCAGCAGTGACACAAGACAGGGATTCCACAATGAGCAGTTCTTC	CASSDTRQGFHNEQFF	TRBD1	once	TRBV6-1	TRBJ2-1	16
TGCGCCAGCAGCCCTTTAACCTGGACAGGAGTAAATCAGCCCCAGCATTTT	CASSPLTWTGVNQPQHF	TRBD1	once	TRBV4-1	TRBJ1-5	17
TGCGCCAGCAGCTTGGGGGTCGGGACATGGTACTTC	CASSLGVGTWYF	-	-	TRBV5-1	TRBJ2-7	12
TGTGCCAGCAGCAGACAGGTTGCAAGAGGTGCAGATACGCAGTATTTT	CASSRQVARGADTQYF	-	-	TRBV5-5	TRBJ2-3	16
TGTGCCAGTAGTGGCCGGGAGGGGGCAGGTGGCACTGAAGCTTTCTTT	CASSGREGAGGTEAFF	TRBD1	-	TRBV19	TRBJ1-1	16
TGCGCCAGCAGTGAGCCGGGGAACTATGGCTACACCTTC	CASSEPGNYGYTF	-	-	TRBV10-2	TRBJ1-2	13
TGTGCCAGCATGACCGGGACAGCCTATAATTCACCCCTCCACTTT	CASMTGTAYNSPLHF	TRBD1	-	TRBV6-5	TRBJ1-6	15
TGCGCCAGCAGCTTGACACTAGCGGGAGGATCCTACGAGCAGTACTTC	CASSLTLAGGSYEQYF	TRBD2	-	TRBV5-1	TRBJ2-7	16
TGTGCCAGCAGCCGACGCACATCGGGGGATTCACCCCTCCACTTT	CASSRRTSGDSPLHF	-	-	TRBV13	TRBJ1-6	15
TGTGCCAGCAGCCTAAGCCCCACGAGACTAGCGGGAGGGTACGAGCAGTACTTC	CASSLSPTRLAGGYEQYF	TRBD2	-	TRBV3-1/TRBV3-2	TRBJ2-7	18
TGTGCCAGCAGCTACTTAGCGGGATCCACAGATACGCAGTATTTT	CASSYLAGSTDTQYF	TRBD2	once	TRBV7-3	TRBJ2-3	15
TGTGCCAGCAGCGTGACAGGGGATGACAATCAGCCCCAGCATTTT	CASSVTGDDNQPQHF	TRBD1	-	TRBV6-6	TRBJ1-5	15
TGTGCCAGCAGCCGGACTAGCGGGACGGGGACCCAGTACTTC	CASSRTSGTGTQYF	TRBD2	-	TRBV14	TRBJ2-5	14
TGTGCCAGCAGCCAAAACAGTCCCCCTACCCAGTACTTC	CASSQNSPPTQYF	-	-	TRBV6-5	TRBJ2-5	13
TGTGCCACCAGTGATTCAAGACAGGGCTCTGGAAACACCATATATTTT	CATSDSRQGSGNTIYF	TRBD1	-	TRBV24-1	TRBJ1-3	16
TGTGCCAGCTCTAGGGGGATCCTAAACACCGGGGAGCTGTTTTTT	CASSRGILNTGELFF	-	-	TRBV4-2	TRBJ2-2	15
TGTGCCAGTAGAACATTCCCGGGACAGGGGAATCAGCCCCAGCATTTT	CASRTFPGQGNQPQHF	TRBD1	-	TRBV19	TRBJ1-5	16
TGTGCCAGCAGCCCTTCTTTGGGACAGGGTTATTCACCCCTCCACTTT	CASSPSLGQGYSPLHF	TRBD1	-	TRBV4-2	TRBJ1-6	16
TGTGCCAGCAGCGAAAGGGGCGGGGCCGGAATTGGGAATTCACCCCTCCACTTT	CASSERGGAGIGNSPLHF	-	-	TRBV6-1	TRBJ1-6	18
TGTGCCAGCAGAAGACTAGCGGGAGGGCGAGGTGAGCAGTTCTTC	CASRRLAGGRGEQFF	TRBD2	-	TRBV2	TRBJ2-1	15
TGTGCCAGCAGAGACAACACAGATACGCAGTATTTT	CASRDNTDTQYF	-	-	TRBV12-3/TRBV12-4	TRBJ2-3	12
TGTGCCAGCAACGACAACACTAACTATGGCTACACCTTC	CASNDNTNYGYTF	-	-	TRBV7-9	TRBJ1-2	13
TGTGCCAGCAGCTTAGAAATCGAGAAGAACACCGGGGAGCTGTTTTTT	CASSLEIEKNTGELFF	-	few	TRBV7-6	TRBJ2-2	16
TGTGCCAGCAGTTTTCGGGAGACCCAGTACTTC	CASSFRETQYF	-	-	TRBV28	TRBJ2-5	11
TGCGCCAGCAGCGTGGGACAGGGGGCCGACGAGCAGTACTTC	CASSVGQGADEQYF	TRBD1	-	TRBV5-1	TRBJ2-7	14
TGTGCCAGCAGCCTTACCCTAGGACAGGTGGAGACCCAGTACTTC	CASSLTLGQVETQYF	TRBD1	few	TRBV13	TRBJ2-5	15
TGTGCCAGCAGCTTAGGACAGGGGGAAGCTTTCTTT	CASSLGQGEAFF	TRBD1	-	TRBV7-3	TRBJ1-1	12
TGTGCCAGCAGCCGCCCGGGTAGCGGGCCAAACAATGAGCAGTTCTTC	CASSRPGSGPNNEQFF	TRBD2	-	TRBV7-3	TRBJ2-1	16
TGTGCCAGCAGTGGTCTGGGACAAAGCACAGATACGCAGTATTTT	CASSGLGQSTDTQYF	-	-	TRBV28	TRBJ2-3	15
TGTGCTAGCAGCCGGACTAGCGGGAGAGGTATTGAGCAGTTCTTC	CASSRTSGRGIEQFF	TRBD2	-	TRBV7-7	TRBJ2-1	15
TGCAGCGCCGAGAGGGGGCACACTGAAGCTTTCTTT	CSAERGHTEAFF	TRBD1	-	TRBV29-1	TRBJ1-1	12
TGTGCCAGCAGCAAAGACAGGTGTGGGGACAGGGACCTAGTGGCTTTCTTT	CASSKDRCGDRDLVAFF	-	-	TRBV21-1	TRBJ1-1	17
TGTGCCAGCAGTGAACCTCGGGATGTCTATGGCTACACCTTC	CASSEPRDVYGYTF	-	-	TRBV2	TRBJ1-2	14
TGTGCCAGCAGTGAAAACAGGGTATATCAGCCCCAGCATTTT	CASSENRVYQPQHF	-	-	TRBV6-1	TRBJ1-5	14